This record covers a single T cell receptor (beta chain). Its antigen is not identified. One junction end does not reproduce the germline sequence, and a read error may be involved. The data were obtained in a study of OX40 agonist ivuxolimab in advanced cancers. Across the whole study: The study enrolled dose-escalation patients with hepatocellular carcinoma, melanoma, renal cell or head and neck cancer. Overall study results and limits: Among the nonresponders, some also had low normalized T-cell clonal expansion. Clonal expansion by week 6 occurred in CD4+ and CD8+ blood T cells (at 0.1 to 3.0 mg/kg). Fewer expanded clones were found on average in CD4+ than in CD8+ T cells.

The CDR3 runs to 14 residues. Germline CDR1 SGHNT, CDR2 YYREEE (reference sequence). The repertoire was sequenced with immunoSEQ multiplex PCR; TCRdb's copy has only in-frame clones and lacks some. The sample includes some 65,000 clones, around 90% of them seen just once. The TCR was taken from an adult with an advanced solid tumor such as melanoma, head and neck, liver or kidney cancer. The V and J genes are TRBV5-4 and TRBJ1-6; D is perhaps TRBD1 (5 bases). The sample was CD4+ or CD8+ T cells sorted from blood, taken in a trial of the OX40 agonist ivuxolimab. The CDR3 DNA follows: TGTGCCAGCAGCCTCGACAGTAGGAATTCATCCCTCCACTTT. It translates to CASSLDSRNSSLHF.